The rows below give T cell receptor beta chains drawn from one sample of a study of blood T cells in healthy people across ages. TCRdb itself ran the 5' RACE reads through MiXCR, one entry per CDR3 protein. The sample records around 1,900,000 distinct CDR3 sequences, about two fifths being singletons. Specimen: blood. These receptor sequences come from a human donor in good health. Each CDR3 is given with its conserved first and last residue. The D gene is left open where the match is weak. Rows give clone size only sometimes, using once, few, many, or a class for an expanded clone.

CASKTRGFDSPLHF	TGTGCCAGCAAAACCCGGGGGTTCGATTCACCCCTCCACTTT	TRBV7-8	TRBJ1-6	NA	NA
CSAKRRGGTDTQYF	TGCAGTGCTAAAAGGCGGGGGGGCACAGATACGCAGTATTTT	TRBV20-1	TRBJ2-3	TRBD2	NA
CSARSPFGQGKLFF	TGCAGTGCTAGGAGCCCTTTCGGACAGGGGAAACTGTTTTTT	TRBV20-1	TRBJ1-4	TRBD1	NA
CSARDRGTTEAFF	TGCAGTGCTAGAGATAGGGGAACGACTGAAGCTTTCTTT	TRBV20-1	TRBJ1-1	NA	few
CASSYRKRKDRASNQPQHF	TGTGCCAGCAGTTACCGAAAAAGAAAAGACAGGGCCAGCAATCAGCCCCAGCATTTT	TRBV6-5	TRBJ1-5	TRBD1	NA
CATRTGGNYGYTF	TGTGCCACCCGGACAGGGGGCAACTATGGCTACACCTTC	TRBV6-1	TRBJ1-2	TRBD1	few
CASSITVRSAGANVLTF	TGTGCCAGCAGTATCACAGTAAGGTCGGCTGGGGCCAACGTCCTGACTTTC	TRBV12-3/TRBV12-4	TRBJ2-6	NA	few
CASSQPSSPLHF	TGTGCCAGCAGTCAACCAAGTTCACCCCTCCACTTT	TRBV6-5	TRBJ1-6	NA	NA
CAIRVSDEQFF	TGTGCCATCAGGGTGTCGGATGAGCAGTTCTTC	TRBV10-3	TRBJ2-1	NA	many
CASSLGLNTYNEQFF	TGCGCCAGCAGCTTGGGGCTTAATACCTACAATGAGCAGTTCTTC	TRBV5-1	TRBJ2-1	NA	NA
CASSLSAGNSYEQYF	TGTGCCAGCAGCTTATCGGCAGGGAACTCCTACGAGCAGTACTTC	TRBV7-2	TRBJ2-7	NA	NA
CASKGIEAFF	TGTGCCAGCAAGGGGATCGAAGCTTTCTTT	TRBV2	TRBJ1-1	NA	NA
CASSMQTGTAYEQYF	TGTGCCAGCAGCATGCAAACAGGTACGGCCTACGAGCAGTACTTC	TRBV7-2	TRBJ2-7	NA	few
CASKSGGGPYSPLHF	TGTGCCAGCAAATCTGGGGGGGGTCCTTATTCACCCCTCCACTTT	TRBV2	TRBJ1-6	NA	once
CSAVQGLATNEKLFF	TGCAGCGCGGTACAGGGACTTGCAACTAATGAAAAACTGTTTTTT	TRBV29-1	TRBJ1-4	NA	once
CAISESKGTGGQPQHF	TGTGCCATCAGTGAGTCGAAGGGGACAGGGGGTCAGCCCCAGCATTTT	TRBV10-3	TRBJ1-5	TRBD1	NA
CASNDRVFGEQFF	TGTGCCAGCAATGATCGGGTTTTTGGTGAGCAGTTCTTC	TRBV9	TRBJ2-1	NA	NA
CASSSSGPYSDEQFF	TGTGCCAGCAGCTCCTCGGGGCCCTACTCGGATGAGCAGTTCTTC	TRBV7-2	TRBJ2-1	NA	NA
CASRGDSFYGYTF	TGTGCCAGCAGAGGGGACAGTTTCTATGGCTACACCTTC	TRBV2	TRBJ1-2	TRBD1	NA
CASSFGTGGSPYGYTF	TGTGCCAGCAGCTTTGGGACAGGGGGATCTCCCTATGGCTACACCTTC	TRBV7-9	TRBJ1-2	TRBD1	NA
CSARVGGGNTGELFF	TGCAGTGCTAGGGTTGGCGGGGGAAACACCGGGGAGCTGTTTTTT	TRBV20-1	TRBJ2-2	TRBD2	NA
CASSYRLAGEYNEQFF	TGTGCCAGCAGTTACCGACTAGCGGGGGAGTACAATGAGCAGTTCTTC	TRBV6-5	TRBJ2-1	TRBD2	NA
CASGGSSSTDTQYF	TGTGCCAGCGGGGGGTCTTCTAGCACAGATACGCAGTATTTT	TRBV28	TRBJ2-3	NA	NA
CSVEDRESYEQYF	TGCAGCGTAGAGGACAGGGAGTCCTACGAGCAGTACTTC	TRBV29-1	TRBJ2-7	TRBD1	many
CASSTLRGRGDGYTF	TGTGCCAGCAGCACCTTAAGGGGTAGAGGGGATGGCTACACCTTC	TRBV27	TRBJ1-2	NA	NA
CASRLAGADTQYF	TGTGCCAGCAGACTAGCGGGGGCAGATACGCAGTATTTT	TRBV5-6	TRBJ2-3	TRBD2	NA
CAISGMEGALQETQYF	TGTGCCATCAGTGGGATGGAGGGAGCGCTCCAAGAGACCCAGTACTTC	TRBV10-3	TRBJ2-5	NA	NA
CASSFSGRGGSISYNEQFF	TGTGCCAGCAGCTTTTCCGGACGGGGGGGAAGCATATCCTACAATGAGCAGTTCTTC	TRBV5-5	TRBJ2-1	TRBD2	few
CSAALPGFNEKLFF	TGCAGTGCTGCCCTCCCTGGTTTTAATGAAAAACTGTTTTTT	TRBV20-1	TRBJ1-4	NA	few
CSAGGPDGQYYGYTF	TGCAGTGCGGGGGGGCCAGACGGGCAGTACTATGGCTACACCTTC	TRBV20-1	TRBJ1-2	NA	NA
CASSLLMGQGNYGYTF	TGTGCCAGTAGCTTGTTAATGGGACAGGGAAACTATGGCTACACCTTC	TRBV5-6	TRBJ1-2	TRBD1	NA
CSVVDRGLGQPQHF	TGCAGCGTAGTAGACAGGGGGCTCGGTCAGCCCCAGCATTTT	TRBV29-1	TRBJ1-5	TRBD1	NA
CASSEEGPRESPQHF	TGTGCCAGCAGTGAAGAAGGGCCACGGGAATCGCCCCAGCATTTT	TRBV2	TRBJ1-5	NA	NA
CAISELATGELFF	TGTGCCATCAGTGAACTAGCAACCGGGGAGCTGTTTTTT	TRBV10-3	TRBJ2-2	NA	NA
CASSYYPGGGGEPFF	TGTGCCAGCAGTTACTATCCGGGGGGCGGCGGGGAGCCGTTTTTT	TRBV6-2/TRBV6-3	TRBJ2-2	NA	NA
CASSYSADTLSETQYF	TGTGCCAGCAGTTACTCGGCAGACACTTTAAGTGAGACCCAGTACTTC	TRBV6-5	TRBJ2-5	NA	NA
CASSQVGTAKELHF	TGCGCCAGCAGCCAAGTGGGGACAGCTAAAGAACTCCACTTT	TRBV4-1	TRBJ1-6	TRBD1	NA
CASSALGQGGEQYF	TGCGCCAGCAGCGCCCTTGGACAGGGAGGCGAGCAGTACTTC	TRBV5-1	TRBJ2-7	TRBD1	NA
CASSQVWGVNTEAFF	TGCGCCAGCAGCCAAGTCTGGGGGGTGAACACTGAAGCTTTCTTT	TRBV4-3	TRBJ1-1	NA	NA
CASSFFGGGNEQFF	TGTGCCAGCAGTTTTTTCGGCGGGGGGAATGAGCAGTTCTTC	TRBV27	TRBJ2-1	TRBD2	NA
CASSQSGLANYGYTF	TGTGCCAGCAGCCAATCAGGGCTAGCTAACTATGGCTACACCTTC	TRBV27	TRBJ1-2	NA	few
CAGSWTSLGVNEQFF	TGTGCCGGCAGCTGGACTAGCCTTGGTGTCAATGAGCAGTTCTTC	TRBV7-8	TRBJ2-1	TRBD2	NA
CASIPGAVDTEAFF	TGTGCCAGCATTCCGGGGGCGGTTGACACTGAAGCTTTCTTT	TRBV6-1	TRBJ1-1	NA	NA
CAISEATVGYTF	TGTGCCATCAGTGAGGCGACGGTGGGCTACACCTTC	TRBV10-3	TRBJ1-2	NA	NA
CSASKGTSGYNEQFF	TGCAGTGCCTCAAAGGGGACTAGCGGATACAATGAGCAGTTCTTC	TRBV20-1	TRBJ2-1	TRBD2	NA
CSVGGLADHNEQFF	TGCAGCGTTGGCGGGCTAGCGGACCACAATGAGCAGTTCTTC	TRBV29-1	TRBJ2-1	TRBD2	NA
CASSTWTSGGNEQFF	TGTGCCAGCAGCACCTGGACTAGCGGGGGCAATGAGCAGTTCTTC	TRBV7-2	TRBJ2-1	TRBD2	few
CASSEGVSGEKLFF	TGTGCCAGCAGTGAAGGGGTTTCGGGCGAAAAACTGTTTTTT	TRBV2	TRBJ1-4	NA	few
CASTLRRGPQETQYF	TGCGCCAGCACCCTTAGGCGGGGGCCACAAGAGACCCAGTACTTC	TRBV5-1	TRBJ2-5	NA	NA
CDSSSTPAYDGSYEQYF	TGTGACAGCAGCTCCACCCCTGCGTACGACGGTTCCTACGAGCAGTACTTC	TRBV7-2	TRBJ2-7	NA	NA
CASSRTSGTGGYPDTQYF	TGTGCCAGCAGCCGAACCTCCGGGACAGGGGGCTACCCAGATACGCAGTATTTT	TRBV6-2/TRBV6-3	TRBJ2-3	TRBD1	NA
CASRGRGEFFF	TGTGCCAGCAGAGGCAGGGGGGAGTTTTTCTTT	TRBV2	TRBJ1-1	TRBD1	NA
CSARAGGFSYEQYF	TGCAGTGCTAGAGCGGGGGGGTTCTCCTACGAGCAGTACTTC	TRBV20-1	TRBJ2-7	TRBD2	few
CASSREKTYQPQHF	TGTGCCAGCAGTCGCGAGAAGACCTATCAGCCCCAGCATTTT	TRBV6-1	TRBJ1-5	NA	NA
CASSLTAGLTYEQYF	TGTGCCAGCAGTCTGACAGCGGGTTTGACCTACGAGCAGTACTTC	TRBV12-3/TRBV12-4	TRBJ2-7	NA	NA
CASSSSPGAYKGETQYF	TGCGCCAGCAGCTCGTCGCCCGGGGCCTATAAGGGAGAGACCCAGTACTTC	TRBV5-1	TRBJ2-5	NA	NA
CASSPHSPDTDTQYF	TGTGCCAGCAGTCCCCATTCCCCCGACACAGATACGCAGTATTTT	TRBV12-3/TRBV12-4	TRBJ2-3	NA	few
CASRPDRFRETQYF	TGTGCCAGCAGGCCCGACAGGTTCAGGGAGACCCAGTACTTC	TRBV2	TRBJ2-5	NA	NA
CSAKKGATYEQYF	TGCAGTGCTAAAAAGGGTGCAACCTACGAGCAGTACTTC	TRBV20-1	TRBJ2-7	NA	NA